Given below is one T cell receptor beta chain in context. The antigen is unknown. The source of the sample is a study of Ad26.COV2.S vaccination and SARS-CoV-2 variants. For the study at large: Ad26.COV2.S arm of COV1001 included the donor. Ad26.COV2.S given intramuscularly, once or twice 56 days apart.

Points from the study as a whole: Reportedly, after vaccination the spike-specific CD8+ and CD4+ T cell responses displayed substantial breadth.

The CDR3 length is 11 residues. Trimming removed 6 bases at V and 3 bases at J, with 5 bases between. Germline CDR1 reads SNHLY; CDR2 reads FYNNEI. The table came from immunoSEQ multiplex PCR; TCRdb's copy has only in-frame clones and leaves some out. This sample yields roughly 350,000 clones, of which approximately 86% are seen a single time; around 11% belongs to the top ten. Treatment in this sample: about 20 received Ad26.COV2.S at low or high dose, single or two shots; about 5 received placebo; per-sample allocation not given. Material that was analyzed had been drawn on day 63 after the first vaccine or placebo injection.

The sample consisted of peripheral blood, taken in a trial of Ad26.COV2.S vaccine versus placebo. The chain links TRBV2 to TRBJ2-5; D remains ambiguous. The receptor's source is a person between 18 and 65 years old who received the Ad26.COV2.S COVID-19 vaccine or a placebo. This CDR3 reads CASRDEETQYF. The CDR3 DNA is TGTGCCAGCAGGGACGAAGAGACCCAGTACTTC.